These 20 T cell receptor beta chains were all obtained from the same sample, sequenced in a study of graft-versus-host responses after intestinal transplantation. These receptors are not linked to any known antigen. Libraries were prepared by immunoSEQ multiplex PCR; TCRdb keeps only in-frame clonotypes and omits some of them. The sample carries just over 85,000 clones, roughly 92% recorded once. Sequenced material: unstimulated CD8+ T cells sorted from spleen or lymph node cells, taken before transplant. The receptors were sampled from a human donor who was the organ donor for an intestinal transplant.

The V and J genes are TRBV7-8 and TRBJ1-1; possible D gene TRBD1, 5 bases. This CDR3 has 15 residues. CDR1 SGHVS and CDR2 FQNEAQ come from the germline V gene. Trimming removed 5 bases at V and 4 bases at J, with 17 bases between. The CDR3 is CASSLLTGTSTEAFF. The CDR3 DNA reads TGTGCCAGCAGCCTCCTAACAGGCACCTCCACTGAAGCTTTCTTT.

The chain links TRBV4-2 to TRBJ2-2, with D tentatively TRBD2 (6 bases). The CDR3 is 15 amino acids. CDR1 is LGHNA and CDR2 is YNFKEQ in the germline V gene. Trimming removed 5 bases from V and 7 bases from J, with 17 bases in between. CDR3 in DNA: TGTGCCAGCAGCTACTTCGGGGGAGAGAACGGGGAGCTGTTTTTT. Translated: CASSYFGGENGELFF.

This sequence joins TRBV5-1 and TRBJ2-1; TRBD1 might be the D (5 bases). Germline assignment: CDR1 SGHRS and CDR2 YFSETQ. CDR3 length: 17 residues. V shed 3 bases and J shed 5 bases, with 21 bases lying between them. CDR3 loop: CASSSDPREMGNNEQFF. CDR3 coding DNA: TGCGCCAGCAGCTCGGACCCCAGGGAAATGGGTAACAATGAGCAGTTCTTC.

V gene TRBV7-9 combines with J gene TRBJ1-6; D ambiguous. V shed 4 bases and J shed 10 bases, with 8 bases lying between them. The CDR3 is 12 amino acids. Germline assignment: CDR1 SEHNR and CDR2 FQNEAQ (reference sequence). CDR3: CASSSRGSPLHF. CDR3 DNA: TGTGCCAGCAGCTCCAGAGGGTCACCCCTCCACTTT.

The chain couples TRBV2 to TRBJ1-6; no firm D call. V was pared by 9 bases and J by 6 bases, with 21 bases between. The CDR3 loop spans 16 amino acids. CDR1 and CDR2 from the germline V gene are SNHLY and FYNNEI. The CDR3, as DNA: TGTGCCAGGAAAGCCGGAGGAGTTGGCGTTAATTCACCCCTCCACTTT. Its translation is CARKAGGVGVNSPLHF.

The rearrangement uses TRBV4-3 and TRBJ2-5, with D maybe TRBD1 (5 bases). The germline V gene has CDR1 LGHNA and CDR2 YSLEER. V gave up 0 bases and J gave up 5 bases, with 22 bases separating them. CDR3 size: 18 residues. DNA of the CDR3: TGCGCCAGCAGCCAAGAATGGAGTGGGTCGACAGTGTACGAGACCCAGTACTTC. The encoded protein is CASSQEWSGSTVYETQYF.

The CDR3 loop reads CASFRLGQMNTEAFF. The DNA for the CDR3 is TGTGCCAGTTTTCGCCTTGGGCAGATGAACACTGAAGCTTTCTTT. This chain joins TRBV2 and TRBJ1-1; no clear D gene. The germline CDR1 and CDR2 sequences are SNHLY and FYNNEI. Trimming left V 9 bases short and J 0 bases short, with 17 bases between. This CDR3 is built from 15 residues.

J is TRBJ1-6 and V is TRBV5-6; unclear D gene. The CDR3 is 14 amino acids. The V end lost 1 base, the J end lost 7 bases, and 9 bases lay between the germline ends. CDR1 is SGHDT, CDR2 YYEEEE, per germline. The CDR3 loop is CASSLYSRNSPLHF. CDR3 in DNA: TGTGCCAGCAGCTTGTACAGCAGGAATTCACCCCTCCACTTT.

V usage is TRBV7-9 and J usage is TRBJ1-1; no firm D call. CDR1 is SEHNR and CDR2 is FQNEAQ in the germline V gene (reference sequence). Trimming took 5 bases from V and 1 from J, leaving 11 bases between them. This CDR3 region has 14 residues. DNA for the CDR3: TGTGCCAGCAGCCCCTTTCCCGGGAACACTGAAGCTTTCTTT. The encoded protein is CASSPFPGNTEAFF.

The rearrangement uses TRBV27 and TRBJ1-6, with a weak D call TRBD1 (5 bases). Trimming pared 8 bases from V and 9 bases from J, leaving 23 bases between. The germline CDR1 and CDR2 sequences are MNHEY and SMNVEV (reference sequence). CDR3 length equals 16 residues. Here the CDR3 DNA reads TGTGCCAGCTGGTCCGTTAGAGCGGGGGGAGGTTCACCCCTCCACTTT. Its protein product is CASWSVRAGGGSPLHF.

V gene TRBV30 combines with J gene TRBJ1-1, with D perhaps TRBD1 (5 bases). Germline V CDR1 and CDR2: GTSNPN, SVGIG (reference sequence). V was clipped by 4 bases and J by 1 base, with 10 bases between them. CDR3 length: 13 residues. CDR3 sequence (DNA): TGTGCCTGGATGTTAACAGGGAACACTGAAGCTTTCTTT. It codes for CAWMLTGNTEAFF.

The rearrangement joins TRBV18 to TRBJ2-1; D is possibly TRBD2 (6 bases). Looked up from germline, CDR1 is KGHSH and CDR2 is LQKENI. Trimming cost V 5 bases and J 3 bases, with 20 bases left between them. The CDR3 has 17 residues. In nucleotides, the CDR3 is TGTGCCAGCTCATCGGGGTTATCCCTAGCGAACTACAATGAGCAGTTCTTC. It is translated as CASSSGLSLANYNEQFF.

The chain joins TRBV27 to TRBJ1-1; the D is unclear. This CDR3 has 13 amino acids. V shed 6 bases and J shed 9 bases, with 17 bases lying between them. CDR1 is MNHEY, CDR2 SMNVEV, per germline (reference sequence). This CDR3 is CASSVSGTNKAFF. As DNA, the CDR3 is TGTGCCAGCAGCGTGTCCGGCACTAATAAAGCTTTCTTT.

V is TRBV27 and J is TRBJ1-1, with TRBD1 identical over 7 bases. Looked up from germline, CDR1 is MNHEY and CDR2 is SMNVEV (reference sequence). CDR3 size: 14 residues. Trimming at V came to 3 bases and at J to 1 base, leaving 2 bases not matched to a gene. In DNA form, the CDR3 reads TGTGCCAGCAGTTTTCGACAGGGGAACACTGAAGCTTTCTTT. The encoded protein is CASSFRQGNTEAFF.

The J gene is TRBJ2-7, the V gene TRBV9; D gene ambiguous. V was pared by 0 bases and J by 1 base, with 8 bases between. The CDR3 consists of 14 residues. CDR1 and CDR2 (germline): SGDLS, YYNGEE. The CDR3 spells CASSVGFRSYEQYF. CDR3 DNA sequence: TGTGCCAGCAGCGTAGGATTCAGGTCCTACGAGCAGTACTTC. The full variable domain, with the rest looked up from reference TRBV9 and TRBJ2-7, is DSGVTQTPKHLITATGQRVTLRCSPRSGDLSVYWYQQSLDQGLQFLIQYYNGEERAKGNILERFSAQQFPDLHSELNLSSLELGDSALYFCASSVGFRSYEQYFGPGTRLTVT.

A word on this clone: This sample also contains other DNA sequences that code for the same CDR3. The V call is TRBV4-1, the J call TRBJ1-5, with 8 bases lining up with TRBD1. The junction had 3 bases not matched to a gene; V was cut back by 1 base and J by 4 bases. The germline V gene has CDR1 MGHRA and CDR2 YSYEKL. This CDR3 comprises 15 residues. CDR3 loop: CASSQGQGANQPQHF. CDR3 DNA: TGCGCCAGCAGCCAAGGGCAGGGGGCGAATCAGCCCCAGCATTTT.

The chain is built from TRBV13 and TRBJ2-7; 8 bases are a match to TRBD1. The V gene's germline CDR1 is PRHDT and CDR2 FYEKMQ (reference sequence). The CDR3 covers 15 residues. V lost 0 bases, J lost 2 bases, and 3 bases stayed unmatched. The DNA for the CDR3 is TGTGCCAGCAGCTTAGGCGGGACAGGTGCCTACGAGCAGTACTTC. Residues: CASSLGGTGAYEQYF.

V usage is TRBV19 and J usage is TRBJ2-2; 9 positions agree with TRBD2. V was pared by 4 bases and J by 7 bases, with 4 bases of the junction left unmatched. Germline CDR1 and CDR2: LNHDA and SQIVND (reference sequence). CDR3 length: 14 residues. CDR3 sequence reads: CASSSGGAIGELFF. In DNA form, the CDR3 reads TGTGCCAGTAGTAGCGGGGGGGCCATCGGGGAGCTGTTTTTT.

A few counts support this clone. The rearrangement uses TRBV5-1 and TRBJ1-4, with D possibly TRBD1 on 5 matching bases. CDR3 length equals 15 residues. Germline assignment: CDR1 SGHRS and CDR2 YFSETQ. V gave up 4 bases and J gave up 3 bases, with 13 bases separating them. The CDR3 DNA is TGCGCCAGCAGCCTATACAGGCCGCCTAATGAAAAACTGTTTTTT. It is translated as CASSLYRPPNEKLFF.

The count of this clone is one. The V and J genes are TRBV19 and TRBJ2-7; the match to TRBD1 covers 10 bases. The trim removed 6 bases at V and 4 bases at J, leaving 9 bases unmatched. The CDR3 covers 15 residues. Germline-derived CDR1 and CDR2 are LNHDA and SQIVND (reference sequence). CDR3 DNA: TGTGCCAGTAGCGCCGGGACAGGGGTTTGGTACGAGCAGTACTTC. Protein: CASSAGTGVWYEQYF.